The next 25 T cell receptor beta chains were all read from a single sample in a study of blood T cell repertoires in COVID-19. Produced via immunoSEQ multiplex PCR; TCRdb's table is partial and in-frame only. The sample lists 150,000 to 200,000 clones, roughly 76% seen once, with 12% in the top ten. What was sequenced was peripheral blood. The receptors derive from a woman of 80 years or more with COVID-19, enrolled during active disease.

V is TRBV5-1 and J is TRBJ1-4; 7 positions match TRBD1. Germline V gives CDR1 SGHRS, CDR2 YFSETQ. The CDR3 covers 15 residues. Trimming took 3 bases from V and 6 from J; bases not matched to a gene: 8. The CDR3 reads CASSSTGFLDEKLFF. The CDR3 nucleotides are TGCGCCAGCAGCTCGACAGGGTTTCTTGATGAAAAACTGTTTTTT. Filled out from reference TRBV5-1 and TRBJ1-4, the complete variable domain reads KAGVTQTPRYLIKTRGQQVTLSCSPISGHRSVSWYQQTPGQGLQFLFEYFSETQRNKGNFPGRFSGRQFSNSRSEMNVSTLELGDSALYLCASSSTGFLDEKLFFGSGTQLSVL.

This chain links TRBV28 with TRBJ2-5; D perhaps matches TRBD2 (6 bases). The CDR3 sequence is 16 residues long. V lost 6 bases to trimming and J lost 0 bases, with 17 bases between them. Per germline, CDR1 MDHEN and CDR2 SYDVKM. CDR3 coding DNA: TGTGCCAGCAGAAACTGGGACTCCCCGTACCAAGAGACCCAGTACTTC. Protein product: CASRNWDSPYQETQYF.

The chain employs TRBV5-4 and TRBJ1-2; 9 bases line up with TRBD1. V gave up 4 bases and J gave up 0 bases; unmatched junction bases: 19. The CDR3 runs to 20 residues. CDR1 is SGHNT, CDR2 YYREEE, per germline (reference sequence). In nucleotides, the CDR3 is TGTGCCAGCAGCATTCGTTCCTTCCGGGACAGGGTAGGAGCTAACTATGGCTACACCTTC. This encodes CASSIRSFRDRVGANYGYTF. Combining the CDR3 with reference TRBV5-4 and TRBJ1-2 gives the whole variable domain ETGVTQSPTHLIKTRGQQVTLRCSSQSGHNTVSWYQQALGQGPQFIFQYYREEENGRGNFPPRFSGLQFPNYSSELNVNALELDDSALYLCASSIRSFRDRVGANYGYTFGSGTRLTVV.

This sequence joins TRBV25-1 and TRBJ2-1; 10 nucleotides match TRBD1. Germline V gene data show CDR1 as MGHDK and CDR2 as SYGVNS. The CDR3 is 15 amino acids. The J segment lost 7 bases and the V segment lost 4 bases, leaving 7 bases of the junction unmatched. CDR3 protein: CASSGGQGIRNEQFF. The CDR3 DNA reads TGTGCCAGCAGTGGGGGACAGGGGATAAGGAATGAGCAGTTCTTC.

The chain recombines TRBV6-5 with TRBJ2-1; 10 bases are a match to TRBD2. Germline CDR1 is MNHEY and CDR2 is SVGAGI. The CDR3 covers 13 residues. Germline trimming cut 8 bases from V and 7 bases from J; bases unmatched to any gene: 5. The CDR3 DNA is TGTGCCAGCTCGGCTAGCGGGAGTAATGAGCAGTTCTTC. Its protein is CASSASGSNEQFF.

The V call is TRBV29-1, the J call TRBJ2-7; 8 bases fit TRBD1. Germline V gene sequence: CDR1 SQVTM, CDR2 ANQGSEA. J lost 6 bases, V lost 7 bases, and 5 bases had no gene match. The CDR3 sequence is 11 residues long. CDR3 protein: CSALQGVEQYF. CDR3 nucleotides: TGCAGCGCGCTACAGGGGGTCGAGCAGTACTTC.

The chain has TRBV7-2 and TRBJ2-5, with 8 positions matching TRBD2. The length of the CDR3 is 14 residues. Germline trimming cut 2 bases from V and 5 bases from J; bases unmatched to any gene: 4. Germline V CDR1 and CDR2: SGHTA, FQGNSA. The DNA for the CDR3 is TGTGCCAGCAGCTTAACGGGGGGGCGGGAGACCCAGTACTTC. The encoded protein is CASSLTGGRETQYF.

V usage is TRBV5-1 and J usage is TRBJ2-3, with D unclear. V was clipped by 0 bases and J by 1 base, with 3 bases between them. This CDR3 region has 13 residues. Per germline, CDR1 SGHRS and CDR2 YFSETQ. The CDR3 reads CASSLVGTDTQYF. For the CDR3, the DNA is TGCGCCAGCAGCTTGGTCGGCACAGATACGCAGTATTTT.

This clone was counted a single time. This chain joins TRBV6-5 and TRBJ1-3, with D perhaps matching TRBD1 (6 bases). The germline V gene has CDR1 MNHEY and CDR2 SVGAGI. The V gene lost 6 bases and the J gene lost 3 bases, with 12 bases spanning the gap. The CDR3 runs to 14 residues. This CDR3 reads CASRASGDGNTIYF. The CDR3 DNA reads as TGTGCCAGCAGGGCCTCAGGGGATGGAAACACCATATATTTT.

V and J are TRBV7-9 and TRBJ2-1, with TRBD2 as a possible D gene (5 bases). Per the germline V gene, CDR1 is SEHNR and CDR2 is FQNEAQ (reference sequence). The V end lost 11 bases, the J end lost 9 bases, and 14 bases lay between the germline ends. The CDR3 sequence is 11 residues long. CDR3 nucleotide sequence: TGTGCCGGCCAGACCGGAGGTGAGCAGTTCTTC. Translation gives CAGQTGGEQFF.

This clone was seen only once. This chain uses TRBV7-9 with TRBJ1-1; a possible D gene is TRBD1 (6 bases). The CDR3 consists of 12 residues. Trimming left V 10 bases short and J 1 base short, with 10 bases between. Germline lookup yields CDR1 SEHNR and CDR2 FQNEAQ (reference sequence). For the CDR3, the DNA is TGTGCCACGGGACACCCGAACACTGAAGCTTTCTTT. Protein sequence: CATGHPNTEAFF.

J is TRBJ2-7 and V is TRBV7-2, with 9 bases that match TRBD2. This CDR3 is 14 amino acids long. CDR1 is SGHTA and CDR2 is FQGNSA in the germline V gene. V trimming: 5 bases; J trimming: 3 bases; junction bases outside the gene matches: 5. CDR3 region: CASSLGLANYEQYF. The CDR3 bases are TGTGCCAGCAGCCTGGGACTAGCAAACTACGAGCAGTACTTC.

The CDR3 protein is CASSKGQGSNQPQHF. CDR3 nucleotide sequence: TGTGCCAGCAGTAAGGGACAGGGTAGCAATCAGCCCCAGCATTTT. The chain recombines TRBV28 with TRBJ1-5, with 9 bases that match TRBD1. V shed 5 bases, J shed 0 bases, and the junction held 2 bases outside the gene matches. The CDR3 is made up of 15 amino acids. Germline V gene sequence: CDR1 MDHEN, CDR2 SYDVKM.

The chain uses TRBV18 and TRBJ2-5; unclear D gene. The CDR3 contains 12 residues. Looked up from germline, CDR1 is KGHSH and CDR2 is LQKENI. Trimming left V 4 bases short and J 2 bases short, with 5 bases between. For the CDR3, the DNA is TGTGCCAGCTCACGCCTACAAGAGACCCAGTACTTC. It is translated as CASSRLQETQYF.

The chain employs TRBV3-1 (or the pseudogene TRBV3-2) and TRBJ2-7; possible D gene TRBD1, 5 bases. This CDR3 has 11 residues. Germline V gives CDR1 LGHDT, CDR2 YNNKEL (reference sequence). V lost 5 bases and J 5 bases, leaving 7 bases between the germline ends. Here the CDR3 DNA reads TGTGCCAGCAGCTGGGGCGACGAGCAGTACTTC. Its protein is CASSWGDEQYF.

This chain connects TRBV7-6 to TRBJ2-2; TRBD2 matches at 14 bases. The CDR3 spans 18 residues. V was clipped by 4 bases and J by 4 bases; unmatched bases: 8. Germline values: CDR1 SGHVS, CDR2 FNYEAQ. The CDR3 bases are TGTGCCAGCAGCTCCCGACTAGCGGGGGGGCCGGTCACCGGGGAGCTGTTTTTT. It specifies CASSSRLAGGPVTGELFF.

This clone appeared a single time. The chain couples TRBV14 to TRBJ2-6; the D gene is possibly TRBD1 (5 bases). The CDR3 has 18 residues. V lost 4 bases and J lost 0, with 16 bases in between. Looked up from germline, CDR1 is SGHDN and CDR2 is FVKESK. CDR3 protein: CASSLGARVGSGANVLTF. The CDR3, as DNA: TGTGCCAGCAGCCTTGGGGCCAGGGTGGGCTCTGGGGCCAACGTCCTGACTTTC.

The rearrangement links TRBV12-3 or TRBV12-4 to TRBJ1-2; D uncertain. The CDR3 contains 12 residues. Trimming pared 5 bases from V and 4 bases from J, leaving 8 bases between. The CDR3 nucleotides are TGTGCCAGCAGTCCCGACACCTATGGCTACACCTTC. Amino acids: CASSPDTYGYTF.

The chain is built from TRBV3-1 (or the pseudogene TRBV3-2) and TRBJ2-2; D is possibly TRBD1 (5 bases). Trimming removed 4 bases at V and 0 bases at J, with 12 bases between. Germline assignment: CDR1 LGHDT and CDR2 YNNKEL (reference sequence). The CDR3 is 16 amino acids. The DNA for the CDR3 is TGTGCCAGCAGCCCTGACAGTTTAACGAACACCGGGGAGCTGTTTTTT. Residues: CASSPDSLTNTGELFF.

This chain links TRBV30 with TRBJ2-1, with D hard to call. V was clipped by 0 bases and J by 5 bases, with 11 bases between them. Germline CDR1 and CDR2: GTSNPN and SVGIG (reference sequence). The CDR3 spans 14 residues. The CDR3 nucleotides are TGTGCCTGGAGTGTTAACATCAGGAACAATGAGCAGTTCTTC. It specifies CAWSVNIRNNEQFF.

The CDR3 bases are TGCGCCAGCAGCTTGACGGGTTTACCGGGACAGGGGGCGAGGTATGGCTACACCTTC. Translated: CASSLTGLPGQGARYGYTF. The chain employs TRBV5-1 and TRBJ1-2; 12 nucleotides agree with TRBD1. V was pared by 1 base and J by 5 bases, with 15 bases of the junction left unmatched. Looked up from germline, CDR1 is SGHRS and CDR2 is YFSETQ. This CDR3 has 19 residues. The full variable domain, rest sourced from reference TRBV5-1 and TRBJ1-2, is KAGVTQTPRYLIKTRGQQVTLSCSPISGHRSVSWYQQTPGQGLQFLFEYFSETQRNKGNFPGRFSGRQFSNSRSEMNVSTLELGDSALYLCASSLTGLPGQGARYGYTFGSGTRLTVV.

The rearrangement links TRBV28 to TRBJ2-5; possibly TRBD1 for D (5 bases). The germline CDR1 and CDR2 sequences are MDHEN and SYDVKM. Trimming removed 4 bases at V and 0 bases at J, with 12 bases between. The CDR3 extends over 15 amino acids. For the CDR3, the DNA is TGTGCCAGCAGTTCCCGACAGCTGTACCAAGAGACCCAGTACTTC. It codes for CASSSRQLYQETQYF.

This clone was detected only once. The gene calls are TRBV11-2 and TRBJ2-5; D is unclear. The CDR3 consists of 12 residues. Germline CDR1 SGHAT, CDR2 FQNNGV. The ends were cut back, 6 bases at V and 5 bases at J, with 10 bases in the middle. CDR3 region: CASSIHAETQYF. CDR3 coding DNA: TGTGCCAGCAGTATCCACGCGGAGACCCAGTACTTC.

This clone was counted only a few times. The V gene is TRBV18, the J gene TRBJ1-1, with 7 positions matching TRBD1. The germline CDR1 and CDR2 sequences are KGHSH and LQKENI. CDR3 length equals 15 residues. The trim removed 3 bases at V and 4 bases at J, leaving 8 bases unmatched. CDR3 loop: CASSPLGQESTEAFF. Here the CDR3 DNA reads TGTGCCAGCTCACCCCTTGGACAGGAGAGCACTGAAGCTTTCTTT.

The V call is TRBV3-1 (or the pseudogene TRBV3-2), the J call TRBJ1-6; D is unclear. V lost 1 base and J lost 5, with 12 bases in between. The CDR3 has 16 residues. Per germline, CDR1 LGHDT and CDR2 YNNKEL (reference sequence). The CDR3 coding sequence is TGTGCCAGCAGCCAAGTGGCAGGCCCTAATAATTCACCCCTCCACTTT. Translated, it gives CASSQVAGPNNSPLHF.